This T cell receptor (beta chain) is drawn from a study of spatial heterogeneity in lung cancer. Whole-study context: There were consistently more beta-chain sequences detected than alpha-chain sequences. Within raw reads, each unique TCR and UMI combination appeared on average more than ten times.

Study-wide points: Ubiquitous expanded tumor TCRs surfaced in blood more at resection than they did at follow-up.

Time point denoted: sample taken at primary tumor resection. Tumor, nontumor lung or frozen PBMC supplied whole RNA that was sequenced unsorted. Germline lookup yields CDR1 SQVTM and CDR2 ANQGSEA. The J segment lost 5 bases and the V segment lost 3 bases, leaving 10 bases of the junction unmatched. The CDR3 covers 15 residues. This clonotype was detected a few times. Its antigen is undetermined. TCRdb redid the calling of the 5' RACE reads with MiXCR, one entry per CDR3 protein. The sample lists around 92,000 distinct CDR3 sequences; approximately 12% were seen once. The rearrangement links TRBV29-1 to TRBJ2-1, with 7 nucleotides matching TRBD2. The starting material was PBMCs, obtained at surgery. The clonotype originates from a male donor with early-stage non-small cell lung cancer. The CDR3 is CSVEGGVRGDNEQFF. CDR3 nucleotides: TGCAGCGTTGAGGGAGGGGTTAGGGGTGACAATGAGCAGTTCTTC.